This T cell receptor beta chain was retrieved from a study of blood T cell repertoires in COVID-19 (dated by TCRdb to about 2020). The study in broad terms: Samples from collaborators originated in the United States, Italy and Spain and spanned both the acute and convalescent phases of COVID-19. The prospective study material was composed of cDNA or gDNA derived from T cells, B-cell-depleted T cells, or PBMCs. Deeply sampled blood TCRbeta repertoires from subjects exposed to, actively infected with, or recovered from COVID-19 were included in the dataset. The repertoires were released in a freely available public database intended as a resource for research on the immune response to SARS-CoV-2. Samples were obtained from the ongoing ImmuneRACE study (first 160 participants) and from about 1,300 subjects provided by 6 global collaborators. The sample metadata nearly always contained a de-identified subject ID, COVID-19 status, age in years and sex. Where available, HLA class I and class II types were obtained from metadata supplied by the sample provider rather than from assay-based typing.

Results the study describes overall, beyond this receptor: The amount of clinical and demographic metadata varied by source and participant and was provided uncurated.

On this clone: Which antigen it targets is not known. No base quality information exists; no much larger clone differs at one position.

The CDR3 spans 13 residues, from the cysteine through the phenylalanine. Only the CDR3 DNA stays, 39 bases, in frame from base 1. Germline trimming: 7 bases from V, 9 bases from J; junction bases outside gene matches: 7. The germline V gene sets CDR1 to SNHLY and CDR2 to FYNNEI. The collaborating institutions used their own protocols to collect whole blood in K2EDTA tubes. For TCRbeta analysis, collaborators shipped samples in one of three forms: frozen whole blood, isolated PBMCs, or DNA extracted from either of those sample types. The immunoSEQ Assay, a bias-controlled multiplex PCR, was used to amplify TCRbeta CDR3 regions from genomic DNA. Regarding the original processing steps: The number of nucleated cells in each sample was estimated by amplification of reference gene primers within the assay. To quantify the absolute abundance of each unique TCRbeta CDR3 rearrangement, sequence reads were collapsed and filtered. For each sample, productive Simpson clonality was calculated as the square root of Simpson's diversity index across productive rearrangements. Sourced from immuneACCESS, this table was stored by TCRdb with only in-frame sequences that have V and J called. A share of the clones is absent; for the studies checked, an unresolved V gene accounts for under half, and the remainder has no known explanation. V, J and clone size derive from that table, while D and trimming were established from the DNA sequence. In this sample the table shows roughly 66,000 clones, around 82% of which occur a single time. Of the sample, 5% to 7.5% is held by the ten largest clones.

Here the chain combines TRBV2 and TRBJ1-5; 9 junctional bases match TRBD1. The TCR sequence derives from a man in his 60s with acute or convalescent COVID-19. Material: peripheral blood. The CDR3 here reads CASKVGTGSPQHF. The nucleotides are TGTGCCAGCAAAGTCGGGACAGGGTCGCCCCAGCATTTT. Supplemented by the reference TRBV2 and TRBJ1-5 proteins around the CDR3, the complete variable domain is EPEVTQTPSHQVTQMGQEVILRCVPISNHLYFYWYRQILGQKVEFLVSFYNNEISEKSEIFDDQFSVERPDGSNFTLKIRSTKLEDSAMYFCASKVGTGSPQHFGDGTRLSIL.